Below are 22 T cell receptor beta chains sequenced from a single sample in a study of blood T cell repertoires in COVID-19 (TCRdb year 2020). Library method: the immunoSEQ multiplex PCR assay. TCRdb obtained this table from immuneACCESS and retained in-frame rearrangements with V and J assigned. These tables miss some clones; where compared with another copy, unresolved V genes account for less than half of the shortfall, and the remainder is unexplained. For this sample the table gives fewer than 350,000 clones, of which roughly 86% were detected only once. The ten top clones hold approximately 1% of the sample. Sample: PBMCs or T cells enriched from blood (not recorded which). All receptors come from a woman in her twenties or thirties who had been exposed to COVID-19.

The chain carries TRBV28 and TRBJ1-5, with 9 bases that match TRBD1. The germline gives CDR1 MDHEN, CDR2 SYDVKM. V lost 5 bases, J lost 0 bases, and 11 bases stayed unmatched. This CDR3 has 18 residues. CDR3 amino acids: CASSRTGVSSDSNQPQHF. Written as DNA, the CDR3 is TGTGCCAGCAGTCGGACAGGGGTATCTTCAGATAGCAATCAGCCCCAGCATTTT.

The chain is built from TRBV3-1 (or the pseudogene TRBV3-2) and TRBJ2-1; 8 bases match TRBD2. Germline V gene data show CDR1 as LGHDT and CDR2 as YNNKEL (reference sequence). Trimming took 4 bases from V and 9 from J; bases not matched to a gene: 20. The CDR3 loop spans 18 amino acids. CDR3 sequence (DNA): TGTGCCAGCAGCCTACCATTGGCGGGAGGCTCCCTAGATTCTGAGCAGTTCTTC. Protein: CASSLPLAGGSLDSEQFF.

The chain has TRBV10-3 and TRBJ1-6; 11 positions agree with TRBD1. The CDR3 sequence is 13 residues long. From germline, CDR1 is ENHRY and CDR2 SYGVKD. V was pared by 8 bases and J by 7 bases, with 1 base of the junction left unmatched. CDR3 protein: CAIGTGGNSPLHF. The CDR3 nucleotides are TGTGCCATCGGGACAGGGGGAAATTCACCCCTCCACTTT.

This chain uses TRBV5-4 with TRBJ2-7, with TRBD2 identical over 7 bases. With 2 bases clipped from V and 2 bases from J, the junction kept 13 bases outside the gene matches. Looked up from germline, CDR1 is SGHNT and CDR2 is YYREEE (reference sequence). The CDR3 consists of 17 residues. The CDR3 loop is CASSFPIPGSGTYEQYF. The CDR3 DNA follows: TGTGCCAGCAGCTTCCCAATCCCAGGGAGCGGGACCTACGAGCAGTACTTC.

V gene TRBV27 combines with J gene TRBJ2-5; the match to TRBD2 covers 12 bases. The germline V gene has CDR1 MNHEY and CDR2 SMNVEV (reference sequence). The CDR3 length is 20 residues. V dropped 4 bases and J dropped 5; count of bases not matched to a gene: 20. The CDR3 DNA sequence: TGTGCCAGCAGTTACCCCCTCGAGACTAGCGGGAGATCCCAAGGGGAGACCCAGTACTTC. This translates into CASSYPLETSGRSQGETQYF.

J is TRBJ1-6 and V is TRBV7-3; 8 nucleotides agree with TRBD1. V was clipped by 2 bases and J by 9 bases; unmatched bases: 3. Germline lookup yields CDR1 SGHTA and CDR2 FQGTGA. The CDR3 spans 14 residues. CDR3 DNA sequence: TGTGCCAGCAGCTTAGGACAGGGAAGTTCACCCCTCCACTTT. It encodes CASSLGQGSSPLHF.

This chain joins TRBV9 and TRBJ2-2; possibly TRBD1 for D (5 bases). CDR1 is SGDLS, CDR2 YYNGEE, per germline. V was pared by 0 bases and J by 2 bases, with 17 bases between. The CDR3 runs 18 residues. The DNA of the CDR3 is TGTGCCAGCAGCGTAGAGGGGCGGTTCTCCTTTAACACCGGGGAGCTGTTTTTT. Translated, it gives CASSVEGRFSFNTGELFF.

In its sample, this clone was seen once. The chain combines TRBV5-5 with TRBJ2-1; possible D gene TRBD1, 5 bases. V was clipped by 0 bases and J by 7 bases, with 17 bases between them. The germline V gene encodes CDR1 SGHKS and CDR2 YYEKEE (reference sequence). The CDR3 is made up of 16 amino acids. The CDR3 loop reads CASSLVGQAERNEQFF. In DNA form, the CDR3 reads TGTGCCAGCAGCTTGGTGGGGCAGGCCGAGAGAAATGAGCAGTTCTTC.

The rearrangement joins TRBV27 to TRBJ1-2; D is perhaps TRBD1 (6 bases). The CDR3 has 14 amino acids. V lost 9 bases and J 0 bases, leaving 14 bases between the germline ends. CDR1 is MNHEY and CDR2 is SMNVEV in the germline V gene (reference sequence). The CDR3 here is CASSDRPPNYGYTF. CDR3 coding DNA: TGTGCCAGTTCAGACAGGCCCCCTAACTATGGCTACACCTTC.

This rearrangement joins TRBV9 to TRBJ1-2, with TRBD1 matching over 7 bases. Per the germline V gene, CDR1 is SGDLS and CDR2 is YYNGEE. J gave up 2 bases and V 0 bases, and 1 base lay outside the gene matches. This CDR3 contains 14 residues. The chain's CDR3 is CASSVGDSNYGYTF. Written as DNA, the CDR3 is TGTGCCAGCAGCGTAGGGGACAGCAACTATGGCTACACCTTC.

The CDR3 here is CASSLDRGINSPLHF. The DNA for the CDR3 is TGTGCCAGCAGCTTAGATAGGGGGATTAATTCACCCCTCCACTTT. The chain carries TRBV11-2 and TRBJ1-6; TRBD1 is a possible D gene (6 bases). The germline V gene has CDR1 SGHAT and CDR2 FQNNGV. The CDR3 is 15 residues long. The germline V and J ends were trimmed by 0 bases and 6 bases, with 9 bases remaining between them.

The CDR3 DNA reads as TGTGCCAGCAGTTACCGCGGGGGAACTGAAGCTTTCTTT. Protein: CASSYRGGTEAFF. The V and J genes are TRBV6-5 and TRBJ1-1; D is perhaps TRBD1 (5 bases). Deletions cut 2 bases from V and 5 bases from J, with 9 bases between. The V gene's germline CDR1 is MNHEY and CDR2 SVGAGI. The CDR3 loop spans 13 amino acids.

The chain joins TRBV11-1 to TRBJ1-2; no reliable D call. With 0 bases removed from V and 0 bases from J, the gap between germline ends came to 8 bases. CDR1 SGHAT and CDR2 FQDESV come from the germline V gene (reference sequence). This CDR3 has 15 amino acids. The CDR3 is CASSLAATPNYGYTF. In nucleotides, the CDR3 is TGTGCCAGCAGCTTAGCGGCGACACCTAACTATGGCTACACCTTC.

This sequence joins TRBV5-1 and TRBJ2-1; weak D call: TRBD1 (6 bases). V was clipped by 1 base and J by 7 bases, with 15 bases between them. This CDR3 spans 15 amino acids. CDR1 is SGHRS and CDR2 is YFSETQ in the germline V gene. Here the CDR3 DNA reads TGCGCCAGCAGCTTGAGGACAGCCCTTGGAAATGAGCAGTTCTTC. This gives the protein CASSLRTALGNEQFF. Drawing the rest from reference TRBV5-1 and TRBJ2-1, the complete variable domain is KAGVTQTPRYLIKTRGQQVTLSCSPISGHRSVSWYQQTPGQGLQFLFEYFSETQRNKGNFPGRFSGRQFSNSRSEMNVSTLELGDSALYLCASSLRTALGNEQFFGPGTRLTVL.

In the case of this clone: This same CDR3 is encoded by further DNA sequences in the sample. This chain joins TRBV14 and TRBJ1-1; D gene unclear. This CDR3 contains 13 residues. V gave up 0 bases and J gave up 3 bases, with 5 bases separating them. Germline CDR1 reads SGHDN; CDR2 reads FVKESK. The CDR3 loop reads CASSQDPYTEAFF. In DNA, the CDR3 is TGTGCCAGCAGCCAAGATCCGTACACTGAAGCTTTCTTT. Combining the CDR3 with reference TRBV14 and TRBJ1-1 gives the whole variable domain EAGVTQFPSHSVIEKGQTVTLRCDPISGHDNLYWYRRVMGKEIKFLLHFVKESKQDESGMPNNRFLAERTGGTYSTLKVQPAELEDSGVYFCASSQDPYTEAFFGQGTRLTVV.

The chain has TRBV27 and TRBJ2-3; perhaps TRBD2 as D (5 bases). Germline V gene lookup returns CDR1 MNHEY and CDR2 SMNVEV (reference sequence). Trimming cost V 7 bases and J 2 bases, with 16 bases left between them. The CDR3 has 15 residues. For the CDR3, the DNA is TGTGCCAGCATGAGAGGGATGGGATACACAGATACGCAGTATTTT. Its translation is CASMRGMGYTDTQYF.

The genes are TRBV12-3 or TRBV12-4 and TRBJ2-1; 8 bases match TRBD2. CDR3 length: 12 residues. V lost 5 bases, J lost 14 bases, and 8 bases stayed unmatched. Here the CDR3 DNA reads TGTGCCAGCAGTCTATCCGGGACTAGAGAGTTCTTC. The encoded protein is CASSLSGTREFF.

This chain joins TRBV29-1 and TRBJ2-3; D is perhaps TRBD1 (6 bases). The CDR3 sequence is 12 residues long. Per the germline V gene, CDR1 is SQVTM and CDR2 is ANQGSEA. The V end lost 3 bases, the J end lost 3 bases, and 7 bases lay between the germline ends. The CDR3 is CSVDTGTDTQYF. The DNA of the CDR3 is TGCAGCGTTGATACAGGGACAGATACGCAGTATTTT.

This clone was seen only a few times. The chain recombines TRBV11-2 with TRBJ2-2, with 8 bases matching TRBD1. Germline CDR1 reads SGHAT; CDR2 reads FQNNGV. J lost 5 bases, V lost 6 bases, and 5 bases had no gene match. This CDR3 contains 14 residues. The CDR3 region is CASSAQGATGELFF. The CDR3 DNA reads as TGTGCCAGCAGTGCCCAGGGGGCGACCGGGGAGCTGTTTTTT.

The rearrangement uses TRBV28 and TRBJ1-2; D may be TRBD1 (6 bases). The length of the CDR3 is 15 residues. Germline CDR1 reads MDHEN; CDR2 reads SYDVKM. Trimming stripped 1 base from V and 2 bases from J, with 11 bases between. The CDR3 sequence: CASSLSSGQNYGYTF. In DNA, the CDR3 is TGTGCCAGCAGTTTATCCTCAGGACAGAACTATGGCTACACCTTC.

The table lists this clone with a count of one. The chain uses TRBV24-1 and TRBJ2-7, with 11 bases aligning to TRBD2. The junction had 3 bases not matched to a gene; V was cut back by 4 bases and J by 2 bases. The CDR3 length is 15 residues. Germline values: CDR1 KGHDR, CDR2 SFDVKD. This CDR3 reads CATSDPTSGTYEQYF. The CDR3 bases are TGTGCCACCAGTGACCCGACTAGCGGGACCTACGAGCAGTACTTC.

Here the CDR3 reads CASSSTGKVGSNQPQHF. CDR3 coding DNA: TGTGCCAGCAGCTCCACAGGGAAGGTGGGTAGCAATCAGCCCCAGCATTTT. This chain joins TRBV6-2 or TRBV6-3 and TRBJ1-5; D might be TRBD1 (6 bases). Trimming cost V 6 bases and J 0 bases, with 18 bases left between them. The germline V gene has CDR1 MNHEY and CDR2 SVGEGT. The CDR3 is 17 amino acids.